Below, one T cell receptor (beta chain) is given with its context. Its cognate antigen is unknown. CDR3 length: 15 residues. The ends were cut back, 4 bases at V and 6 bases at J, with 16 bases in the middle. Germline V gene sequence: CDR1 MNHNS, CDR2 SASEGT. Researchers ran the PCR with 60 Vbeta and 13 Jbeta primers. Assay used: immunoSEQ multiplex PCR; TCRdb lists only in-frame clones, some missing. Seen here are around 31,000 clones, about three fifths observed once, and the top ten hold around two fifths. These data come from a study of cytomegalovirus exposure and HLA in healthy donors. Notes on the study in general: Most of the TCR beta V segments (in an earlier analysis) were productive either about 87% or about 30% of the time. Presence/absence analyses rested on an assumption that sequencing depth was roughly uniform across donors.

This sequence was found in a male donor in good health and CMV-seropositive. The chain joins TRBV6-1 to TRBJ2-1; D is unresolved. The sample taken for sequencing was PBMCs. In DNA, the CDR3 is TGTGCCAGCAGTGGCTACGAGAAGCTAACCAATGAGCAGTTCTTC. Its protein is CASSGYEKLTNEQFF.